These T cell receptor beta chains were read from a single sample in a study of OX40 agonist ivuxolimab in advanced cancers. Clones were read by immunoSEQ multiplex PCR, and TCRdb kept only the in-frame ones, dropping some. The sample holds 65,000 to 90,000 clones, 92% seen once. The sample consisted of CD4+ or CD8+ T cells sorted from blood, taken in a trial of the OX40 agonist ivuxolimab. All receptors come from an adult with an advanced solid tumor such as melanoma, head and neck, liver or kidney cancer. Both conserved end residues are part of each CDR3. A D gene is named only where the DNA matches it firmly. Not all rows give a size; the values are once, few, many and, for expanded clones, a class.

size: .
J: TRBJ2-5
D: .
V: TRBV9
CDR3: CASSVAGEETQYF
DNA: TGTGCCAGCAGCGTAGCTGGCGAAGAGACCCAGTACTTC

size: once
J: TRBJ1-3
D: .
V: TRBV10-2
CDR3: CATSRGDGNTIYF
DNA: TGCGCCACCTCTCGGGGGGACGGAAACACCATATATTTT

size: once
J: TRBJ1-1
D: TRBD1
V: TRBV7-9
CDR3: CARDREGDTEAFF
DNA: TGTGCCAGGGACAGGGAAGGAGACACTGAAGCTTTCTTT

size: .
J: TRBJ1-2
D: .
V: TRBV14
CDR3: CASSQDGGGGSLGYTF
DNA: TGTGCCAGCAGCCAAGATGGGGGCGGAGGTTCCCTCGGCTACACCTTC

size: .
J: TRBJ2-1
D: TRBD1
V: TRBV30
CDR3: CACDRASYNEQFF
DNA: TGTGCCTGTGACAGGGCGTCCTACAATGAGCAGTTCTTC

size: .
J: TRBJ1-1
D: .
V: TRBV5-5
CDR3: CASSLLQGLGTEAFF
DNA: TGTGCCAGCAGCTTGCTGCAGGGGTTGGGCACTGAAGCTTTCTTT

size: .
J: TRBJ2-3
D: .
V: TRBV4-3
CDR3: CASSRDWPSTDTQYF
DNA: TGCGCCAGCAGCCGAGACTGGCCTAGCACAGATACGCAGTATTTT

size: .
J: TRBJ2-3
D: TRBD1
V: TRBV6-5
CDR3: CASSSFEGAADTQYF
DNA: TGTGCCAGCAGTTCCTTCGAGGGGGCAGCAGATACGCAGTATTTT

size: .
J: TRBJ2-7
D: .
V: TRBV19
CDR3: CASSMDFPYEQYF
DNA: TGTGCCAGTAGTATGGACTTTCCCTACGAGCAGTACTTC

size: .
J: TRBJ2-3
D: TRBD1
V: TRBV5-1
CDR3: CASSLVELTGGDTQYF
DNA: TGCGCCAGCAGCTTGGTCGAGTTAACAGGGGGAGATACGCAGTATTTT

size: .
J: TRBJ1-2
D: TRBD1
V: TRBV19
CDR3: CASSIGSGEGAFGYTF
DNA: TGTGCCAGTAGTATTGGTTCGGGTGAGGGGGCGTTTGGCTACACCTTC

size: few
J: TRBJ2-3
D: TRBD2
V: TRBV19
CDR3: CASSIPPGGGTDTQYF
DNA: TGTGCCAGTAGTATCCCACCCGGGGGGGGAACAGATACGCAGTATTTT

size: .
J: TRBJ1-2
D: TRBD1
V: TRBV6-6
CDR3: CASSYSGQGDGYTF
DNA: TGTGCCAGCAGTTACTCGGGACAGGGCGATGGCTACACCTTC

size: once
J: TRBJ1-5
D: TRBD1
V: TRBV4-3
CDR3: CASSQDPGTGGGNQPQHF
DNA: TGCGCCAGCAGCCAAGACCCCGGGACAGGGGGCGGCAATCAGCCCCAGCATTTT

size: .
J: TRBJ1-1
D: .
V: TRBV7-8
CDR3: CASSLAVIGPEAFF
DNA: TGTGCCAGCAGCTTAGCGGTCATAGGACCTGAAGCTTTCTTT

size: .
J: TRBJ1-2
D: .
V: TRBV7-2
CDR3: CASTNGVYGYTF
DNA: TGTGCCAGCACCAACGGGGTCTATGGCTACACCTTC

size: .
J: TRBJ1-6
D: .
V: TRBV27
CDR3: CASSLTPPVNSPLHF
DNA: TGTGCCAGCAGTTTAACCCCTCCAGTCAATTCACCCCTCCACTTT

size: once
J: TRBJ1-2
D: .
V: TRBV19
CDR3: CASSPGLGYGYTF
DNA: TGTGCCAGTAGCCCAGGGTTGGGCTATGGCTACACCTTC

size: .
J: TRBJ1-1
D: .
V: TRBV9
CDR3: CASGGAEAFF
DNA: TGTGCCAGCGGGGGGGCTGAAGCTTTCTTT

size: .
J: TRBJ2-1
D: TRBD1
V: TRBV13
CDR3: CASSSRGRIGNEQFF
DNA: TGTGCCAGCAGCTCCAGGGGGCGGATAGGGAATGAGCAGTTCTTC

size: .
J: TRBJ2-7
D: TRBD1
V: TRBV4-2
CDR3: CASSQGTGIEQYF
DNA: TGTGCCAGCAGCCAGGGGACAGGGATCGAGCAGTACTTC

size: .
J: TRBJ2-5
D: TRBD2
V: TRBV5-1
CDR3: CASSGGLAGGQETQYF
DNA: TGCGCCAGCAGCGGGGGACTAGCGGGGGGCCAAGAGACCCAGTACTTC

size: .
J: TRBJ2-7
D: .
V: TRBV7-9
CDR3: CASSSGTYEQYF
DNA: TGTGCCAGCAGCTCCGGGACCTACGAGCAGTACTTC

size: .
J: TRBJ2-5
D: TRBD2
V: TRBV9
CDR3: CASGLAGALQETQYF
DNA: TGTGCCAGCGGGCTAGCGGGGGCCCTCCAAGAGACCCAGTACTTC